One sample yielded the 2 T cell receptor beta chains listed below, sequenced in a study of blood T cell repertoires in COVID-19. The assay was immunoSEQ multiplex PCR, and TCRdb's table has in-frame clones only and misses some. The data hold about 59,000 clones, with roughly 91% observed a single time. Sequenced material: peripheral blood. The origin of the receptors is a human donor in a cohort sampled during active COVID-19.

V usage is TRBV7-8 and J usage is TRBJ1-6; 7 bases map to TRBD1. This CDR3 contains 17 residues. The junction had 8 bases not matched to a gene; V was cut back by 6 bases and J by 0 bases. Per the germline V gene, CDR1 is SGHVS and CDR2 is FQNEAQ. CDR3 sequence (DNA): TGTGCCAGCAGTTCTCCAGGGGGAAGCTCCTATAATTCACCCCTCCACTTT. Encoded protein: CASSSPGGSSYNSPLHF.

This clone was found once. The chain has TRBV18 and TRBJ2-1; the match to TRBD1 covers 7 bases. Germline trimming cut 3 bases from V and 8 bases from J; bases unmatched to any gene: 7. Per the germline V gene, CDR1 is KGHSH and CDR2 is LQKENI. The length of the CDR3 is 14 residues. CDR3 DNA sequence: TGTGCCAGCTCACCCCGACAGGGTGGGCATGAGCAGTTCTTC. Encoded protein: CASSPRQGGHEQFF.